This paragraph covers one TCR beta chain sequence. Its antigen is not known. TCRdb itself ran the RT-PCR reads through MiXCR, one entry per CDR3 protein. In the table there are 530,000 or so distinct CDR3 sequences, 25% of which are singletons. The source of the sample is a study of response to subunit inactivated influenza vaccine. Trimming took 1 base from V and 4 from J; bases not matched to a gene: 13. Germline V gene data show CDR1 as LNHNV and CDR2 as YYDKDF (reference sequence). CDR3 length: 18 amino acids. Study outcomes and limitations: Authors suggested each seasonal influenza vaccination recruits few new T cells.

This clonotype was sampled from a man in his fifties who received an inactivated influenza vaccine. Sequences were derived from CD4+ T cells sorted from PBMCs, sampled around 5 days after vaccination. The chain is built from TRBV15 and TRBJ2-1; 7 bases fit TRBD1. CDR3 DNA: TGTGCCACCAGCAGAGTCGGACAGGTCCGAAGTCTTTACAATGAGCAGTTCTTC. Translating gives CATSRVGQVRSLYNEQFF.